The next 3 T cell receptor beta chains were all read from a single sample in a study of identical twins. TCRdb redid the calling of the 5' RACE reads with MiXCR, one entry per CDR3 protein. The sample lists hundreds of thousands of distinct CDR3 sequences, 15% to 20% seen once, with around 13% in the top ten. The sample was also linked to a second study, of T cells expressing NK-cell markers.

Source material: PBMCs. All receptors derive from a woman aged 18-29 years in good health.

This clonotype occurred a few times. In nucleotides, the CDR3 is TGTGCCAGCAGTTTATCAGCCCTTGGGGCGGGCTACACCTTC. Encoded protein: CASSLSALGAGYTF. V gene TRBV12-3 or TRBV12-4 combines with J gene TRBJ1-2; possible D gene TRBD1, 5 bases. The CDR3 is 14 residues long. Trimming stripped 2 bases from V and 8 bases from J, with 15 bases between.

This chain joins TRBV12-3 or TRBV12-4 and TRBJ2-5; perhaps TRBD1 as D (6 bases). This CDR3 contains 14 residues. V gave up 7 bases and J gave up 5 bases, with 17 bases separating them. The CDR3 DNA is TGTGCCAGCACCCTTTCGGGGCAGGGGGAGACCCAGTACTTC. Translated: CASTLSGQGETQYF.

This clonotype was detected a few times. V gene TRBV6-2 or TRBV6-3 combines with J gene TRBJ2-7, with unresolved D. Germline assignment: CDR1 MNHEY and CDR2 SVGEGT. Between the trimmed V and J ends, which lost 2 bases and 4 bases, there was a span of 3 bases. This CDR3 is built from 11 residues. Here the CDR3 reads CASSYEYEQYF. The DNA for the CDR3 is TGTGCCAGCAGTTACGAGTACGAGCAGTACTTC.